Listed here are 3 T cell receptor beta chains from one sample, sequenced in a study of T cells after yellow fever vaccination. Using its own MiXCR run on the 5' RACE reads, TCRdb lists one record per CDR3 protein. The data hold around 72,000 distinct CDR3 sequences, with around 7.7% observed a single time. Here the sequenced sample was CD8+ T cells sorted from PBMCs, taken more than 8 days after the first yellow fever vaccination. Source of these receptors: a man between 18 and 35 years old who received the YFV17D yellow fever vaccine.

The chain is built from TRBV27 and TRBJ2-1; 8 bases agree with TRBD1. The CDR3 has 14 residues. CDR1 and CDR2 (germline): MNHEY, SMNVEV (reference sequence). V trimming: 8 bases; J trimming: 6 bases; junction bases outside the gene matches: 9. The CDR3 DNA sequence: TGTGCCAGCGCTCGGACAGGGAGTCGCAATGAGCAGTTCTTC. Translating it yields CASARTGSRNEQFF.

This clonotype was recorded at least ten times. The V and J genes are TRBV4-1 and TRBJ2-7; TRBD1 aligns across 9 bases. Per germline, CDR1 MGHRA and CDR2 YSYEKL. V was clipped by 3 bases and J by 0 bases; unmatched bases: 6. The CDR3 covers 16 residues. The CDR3 DNA follows: TGCGCCAGCAGCCACATGGACAGGGGCGTCTCCTACGAGCAGTACTTC. As protein: CASSHMDRGVSYEQYF.

This clonotype appeared many times. The V call is TRBV4-1, the J call TRBJ1-1; D ambiguous. The CDR3 has 13 residues. The germline V gene has CDR1 MGHRA and CDR2 YSYEKL. Trimming removed 1 base from V and 1 base from J, with 4 bases in between. The DNA of the CDR3 is TGCGCCAGCAGCCAAGTCAGGAACACTGAAGCTTTCTTT. Translation: CASSQVRNTEAFF.